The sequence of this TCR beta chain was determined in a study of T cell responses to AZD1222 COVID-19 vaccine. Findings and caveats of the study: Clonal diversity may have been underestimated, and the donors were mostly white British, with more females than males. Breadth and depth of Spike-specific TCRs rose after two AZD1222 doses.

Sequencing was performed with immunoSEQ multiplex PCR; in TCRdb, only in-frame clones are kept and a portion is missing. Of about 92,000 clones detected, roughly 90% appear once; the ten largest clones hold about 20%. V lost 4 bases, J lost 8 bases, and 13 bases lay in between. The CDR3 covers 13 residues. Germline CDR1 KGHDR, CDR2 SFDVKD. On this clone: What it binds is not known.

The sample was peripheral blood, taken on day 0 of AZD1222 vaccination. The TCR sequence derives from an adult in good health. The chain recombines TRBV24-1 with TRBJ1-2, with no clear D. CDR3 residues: CATSDPPREGYTF. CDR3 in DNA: TGTGCCACCAGTGACCCACCCCGGGAGGGCTACACCTTC.